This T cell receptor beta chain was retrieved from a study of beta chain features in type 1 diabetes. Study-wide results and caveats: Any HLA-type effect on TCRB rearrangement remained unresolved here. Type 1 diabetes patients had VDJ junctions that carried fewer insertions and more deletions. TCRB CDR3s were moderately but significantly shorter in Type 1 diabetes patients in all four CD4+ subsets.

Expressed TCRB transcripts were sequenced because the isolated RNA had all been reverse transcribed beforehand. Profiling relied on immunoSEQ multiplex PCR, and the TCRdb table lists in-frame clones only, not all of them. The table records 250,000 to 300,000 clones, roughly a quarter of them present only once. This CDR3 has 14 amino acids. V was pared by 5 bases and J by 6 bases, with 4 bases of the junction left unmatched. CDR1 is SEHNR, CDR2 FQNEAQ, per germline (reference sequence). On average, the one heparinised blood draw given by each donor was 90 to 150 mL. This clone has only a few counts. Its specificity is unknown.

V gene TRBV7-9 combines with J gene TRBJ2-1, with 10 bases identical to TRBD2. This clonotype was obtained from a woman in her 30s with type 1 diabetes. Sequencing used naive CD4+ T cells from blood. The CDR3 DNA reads TGTGCCAGCAGCCAAGGACTAGCGGCCAATGAGCAGTTCTTC. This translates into CASSQGLAANEQFF. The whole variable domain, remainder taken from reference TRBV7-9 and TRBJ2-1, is DTGVSQNPRHKITKRGQNVTFRCDPISEHNRLYWYRQTLGQGPEFLTYFQNEAQLEKSRLLSDRFSAERPKGSFSTLEIQRTEQGDSAMYLCASSQGLAANEQFFGPGTRLTVL.